This TCR beta chain was documented in a study of shared clonotypes between healthy human individuals. As for the study in general: Donor ages ranged 18 to 49 years: a couple of women, a few men.

To note about this clone: Its antigen is unidentified.

TCRdb's copy holds only in-frame clones and misses some; the assay was immunoSEQ multiplex PCR. The table includes about 710,000 clones, 55% to 80% detected once. Study-wide findings and caveats: It was observed that 5% to 6% of naive CD4 clonotypes were shared across a few donors.

CDR1 is SGDLS, CDR2 YYNGEE, per germline. This CDR3 is 15 amino acids long. The V and J ends lost 0 bases and 0 bases respectively, with 10 bases between them. The sequencing input was memory CD4+ T cells sorted from blood. Regarding subset: CD45RA-negative fraction. The receptor was isolated from a woman between 25 and 40 years old in good health. This rearrangement joins TRBV9 to TRBJ2-7; D gene uncertain. CDR3 nucleotides: TGTGCCAGCAGCGTAGGGGTCCCGACCTCCTACGAGCAGTACTTC. This codes for CASSVGVPTSYEQYF.